What follows describes a single T cell receptor (beta chain). The protocol was immunoSEQ multiplex PCR, while the TCRdb copy is restricted to in-frame clones and leaves out a portion. In the table there are around 2.1 million clones, more than 90% of which are singletons. This entry is derived from a study of shared clonotypes between healthy human individuals. Background on the study: CD8 memory received one plate per donor, CD8 naive two, CD4 memory three and CD4 naive three.

This CDR3 is 14 amino acids long. Germline CDR1 and CDR2: LGHNA and YNFKEQ. Germline trimming cut 5 bases from V and 8 bases from J; bases unmatched to any gene: 7. The sequencing sample was made of naive CD4+ T cells sorted from blood. Subset in this sample: CD45RA+ positively selected. This clonotype was sampled from a man aged 18 to 30 in good health. This chain links TRBV4-2 with TRBJ2-1; TRBD2 aligns across 9 bases. The CDR3 loop reads CASSARGGTDEQFF. The DNA of the CDR3 is TGTGCCAGCAGCGCGCGGGGGGGCACCGATGAGCAGTTCTTC.